Presented here are 5 T cell receptor beta chains from one specimen sequenced in a study of T cell changes during pregnancy in multiple sclerosis. Profiling relied on immunoSEQ multiplex PCR, and the TCRdb table lists in-frame clones only, not all of them. Of approximately 36,000 clones detected, around 93% appear once; the ten largest clones hold roughly 0.4%. Source: CD4+ T cells from peripheral blood mononuclear cells, taken in the first trimester of pregnancy. All receptors derive from a female donor with multiple sclerosis, enrolled in a pregnancy study.

The genes are TRBV25-1 and TRBJ2-3; 7 bases line up with TRBD1. Germline CDR1 MGHDK, CDR2 SYGVNS. CDR3 length: 16 amino acids. Trimming at V came to 5 bases and at J to 2 bases, leaving 10 bases not matched to a gene. CDR3 nucleotides: TGTGCCAGCAGTCGTTGGACAGGTACCTACACAGATACGCAGTATTTT. The encoded protein is CASSRWTGTYTDTQYF. Full variable domain (outside the CDR3, taken from reference TRBV25-1 and TRBJ2-3): EADIYQTPRYLVIGTGKKITLECSQTMGHDKMYWYQQDPGMELHLIHYSYGVNSTEKGDLSSESTVSRIRTEHFPLTLESARPSHTSQYLCASSRWTGTYTDTQYFGPGTRLTVL.

The chain couples TRBV7-2 to TRBJ2-2; a weak D match, TRBD1 (6 bases). The V and J ends lost 3 bases and 1 base respectively, with 6 bases between them. Germline assignment: CDR1 SGHTA and CDR2 FQGNSA. The CDR3 is 14 amino acids. DNA for the CDR3: TGTGCCAGCAGCTTGGACAGGAACACCGGGGAGCTGTTTTTT. This codes for CASSLDRNTGELFF.

This clone was seen once. The V gene is TRBV5-1, the J gene TRBJ1-1; TRBD1 aligns across 10 bases. Germline V lookup: CDR1 SGHRS, CDR2 YFSETQ. V lost 5 bases, J lost 3 bases, and 16 bases stayed unmatched. This CDR3 spans 18 amino acids. The CDR3 sequence is CASRRAGQGNGGDTEAFF. The CDR3 nucleotides are TGCGCCAGCAGACGGGCGGGACAGGGGAATGGAGGGGACACTGAAGCTTTCTTT.

The CDR3 coding sequence is TGTGCCAGCACCTCAGGGGGACAGATTTACGAGCAGTACTTC. Translation gives CASTSGGQIYEQYF. The chain recombines TRBV28 with TRBJ2-7; TRBD1 aligns across 7 bases. This CDR3 spans 14 amino acids. Germline trimming cut 7 bases from V and 4 bases from J; bases unmatched to any gene: 10. Germline V gene sequence: CDR1 MDHEN, CDR2 SYDVKM.

This clone was observed a single time. The chain is built from TRBV6-4 and TRBJ2-6; D gene unclear. This CDR3 spans 14 amino acids. V gave up 5 bases and J gave up 0 bases, with 5 bases separating them. Looked up from germline, CDR1 is MRHNA and CDR2 is SNTAGT. The CDR3 reads CASSSGSGANVLTF. The CDR3 coding sequence is TGTGCCAGCAGTTCAGGCTCTGGGGCCAACGTCCTGACTTTC.